This TCR beta chain was captured by sequencing in a study of cytomegalovirus exposure and HLA in healthy donors. Study details: An earlier analysis identified 110 million or so unique TCR beta sequences in 150 million to 200 million T cells. Study conclusions and caveats: Testing in vitro showed a few CMV-associated chains specific for CMV antigens. Immune exposure was documented only through CMV serostatus.

The CDR3 is made up of 14 amino acids. The germline V gene encodes CDR1 MDHEN and CDR2 SYDVKM. Trimming cost V 2 bases and J 3 bases, with 10 bases left between them. It was healthy bone marrow donors who served as donors. PCR involved 60 Vbeta and 13 Jbeta primers. Measured with immunoSEQ multiplex PCR; TCRdb has only the in-frame clones, and not every one. This sample's table reports around 200,000 clones. As to this clone: Its specificity is unknown.

The sequenced sample was PBMCs. The chain has TRBV28 and TRBJ1-1; D uncertain. This TCR was sampled from a woman aged 30 to 39 in good health and CMV-seropositive. CDR3 nucleotides: TGTGCCAGCAGTTTAGGCCAGATTTACACTGAAGCTTTCTTT. It translates to CASSLGQIYTEAFF.